This TCR beta chain originates from a study of identical twins. Findings of the study overall: The degree of excess twin sharing was weaker in beta out-of-frame sequences. With monozygotic twins, out-of-frame TCR alpha sharing exceeded what models estimated.

Trimming took off 0 bases at V and 0 bases at J, with 9 bases between the two ends. This CDR3 is built from 15 residues. Germline CDR1 is SGHRS and CDR2 is YFSETQ. TCRdb passed the 5' RACE reads through MiXCR, listing each CDR3 protein once. The table includes hundreds of thousands of distinct CDR3 sequences, around 6% detected once. On this clonotype itself: Its target is unknown.

This TCR was recovered from a man between 18 and 35 years old in good health. Sequencing input: naive T cells sorted from blood. The V gene is TRBV5-1, the J gene TRBJ2-5; D unresolved. In nucleotides, the CDR3 is TGCGCCAGCAGCTTGGAACCGATACACCAAGAGACCCAGTACTTC. As protein: CASSLEPIHQETQYF. Using reference TRBV5-1 and TRBJ2-5 for the parts outside the CDR3, the full variable domain is KAGVTQTPRYLIKTRGQQVTLSCSPISGHRSVSWYQQTPGQGLQFLFEYFSETQRNKGNFPGRFSGRQFSNSRSEMNVSTLELGDSALYLCASSLEPIHQETQYFGPGTRLLVL.